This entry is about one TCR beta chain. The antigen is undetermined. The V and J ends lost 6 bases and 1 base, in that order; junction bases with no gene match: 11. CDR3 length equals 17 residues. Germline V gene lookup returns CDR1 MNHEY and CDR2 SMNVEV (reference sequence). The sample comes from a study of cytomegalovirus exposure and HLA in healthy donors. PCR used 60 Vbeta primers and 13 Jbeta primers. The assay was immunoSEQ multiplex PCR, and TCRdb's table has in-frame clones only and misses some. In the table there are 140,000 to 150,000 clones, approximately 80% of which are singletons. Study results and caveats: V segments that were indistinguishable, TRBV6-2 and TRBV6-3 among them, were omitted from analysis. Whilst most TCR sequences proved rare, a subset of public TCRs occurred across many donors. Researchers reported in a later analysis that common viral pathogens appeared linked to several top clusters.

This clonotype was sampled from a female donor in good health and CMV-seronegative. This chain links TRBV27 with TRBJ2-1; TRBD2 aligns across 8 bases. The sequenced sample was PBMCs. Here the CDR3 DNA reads TGTGCCAGCAGAAGAGCGGGGGCCCTCACATCCTACAATGAGCAGTTCTTC. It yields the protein CASRRAGALTSYNEQFF.